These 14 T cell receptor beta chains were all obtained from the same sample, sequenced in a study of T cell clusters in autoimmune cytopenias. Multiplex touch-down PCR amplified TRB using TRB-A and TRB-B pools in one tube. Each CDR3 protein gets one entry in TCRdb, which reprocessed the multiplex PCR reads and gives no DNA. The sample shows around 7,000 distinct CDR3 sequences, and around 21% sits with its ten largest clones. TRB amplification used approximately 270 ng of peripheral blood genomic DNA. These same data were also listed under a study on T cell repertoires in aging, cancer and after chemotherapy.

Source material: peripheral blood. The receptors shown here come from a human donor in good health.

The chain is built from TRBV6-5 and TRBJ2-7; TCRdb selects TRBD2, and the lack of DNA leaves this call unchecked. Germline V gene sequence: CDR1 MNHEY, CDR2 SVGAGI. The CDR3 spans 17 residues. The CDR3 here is CASSLASGGPGTYEQYF.

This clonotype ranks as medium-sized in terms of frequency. The CDR3 sequence: CASSLTLAGGPSEQFF. The chain has TRBV27 and TRBJ2-1; the D gene TCRdb calls, TRBD2, cannot be checked with no DNA. This CDR3 has 16 residues. From germline, CDR1 is MNHEY and CDR2 SMNVEV (reference sequence).

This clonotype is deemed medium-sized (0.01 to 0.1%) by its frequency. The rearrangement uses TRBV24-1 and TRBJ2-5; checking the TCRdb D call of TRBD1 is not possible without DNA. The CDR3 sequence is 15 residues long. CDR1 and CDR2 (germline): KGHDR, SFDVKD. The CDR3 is CATSESGTGTETQYF.

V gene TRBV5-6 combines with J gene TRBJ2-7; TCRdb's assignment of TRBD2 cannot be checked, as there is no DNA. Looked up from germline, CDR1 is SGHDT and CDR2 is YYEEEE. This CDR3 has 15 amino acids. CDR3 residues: CASSLSGIATYEQYF.

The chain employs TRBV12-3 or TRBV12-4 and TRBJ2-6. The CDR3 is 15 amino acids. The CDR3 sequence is CASSLRGSGANVLTF.

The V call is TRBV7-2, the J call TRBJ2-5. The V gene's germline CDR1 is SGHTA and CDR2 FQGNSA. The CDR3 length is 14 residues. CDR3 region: CASSLWAIQETQYF.

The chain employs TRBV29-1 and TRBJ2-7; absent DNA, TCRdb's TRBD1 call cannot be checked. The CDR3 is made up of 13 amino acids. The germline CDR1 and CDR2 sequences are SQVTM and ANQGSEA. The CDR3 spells CSVVRGATDEQYF.

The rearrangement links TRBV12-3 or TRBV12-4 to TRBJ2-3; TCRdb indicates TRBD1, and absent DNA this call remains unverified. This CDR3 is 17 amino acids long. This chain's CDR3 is CASSLALDRGRTNTQYF.

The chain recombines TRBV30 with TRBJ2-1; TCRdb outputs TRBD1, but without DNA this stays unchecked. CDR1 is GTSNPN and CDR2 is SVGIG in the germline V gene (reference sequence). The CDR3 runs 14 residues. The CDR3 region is CAWSVQLVGREQFF.

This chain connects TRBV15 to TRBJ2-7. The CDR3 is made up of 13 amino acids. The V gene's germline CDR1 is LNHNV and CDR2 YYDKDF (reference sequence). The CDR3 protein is CATSRDVSPEQYF.

CDR3 in amino acids: CAVGSSNTGELFF. The rearrangement uses TRBV6-1 and TRBJ2-2. CDR3 length equals 13 residues. The germline gives CDR1 MNHNS, CDR2 SASEGT.

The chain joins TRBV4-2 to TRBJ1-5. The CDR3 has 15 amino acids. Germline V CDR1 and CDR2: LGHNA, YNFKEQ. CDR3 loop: CASSQVGGNNQPQHF.

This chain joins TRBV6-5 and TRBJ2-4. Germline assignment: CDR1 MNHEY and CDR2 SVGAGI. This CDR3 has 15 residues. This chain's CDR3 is CASSYPTDGKNIQYF.

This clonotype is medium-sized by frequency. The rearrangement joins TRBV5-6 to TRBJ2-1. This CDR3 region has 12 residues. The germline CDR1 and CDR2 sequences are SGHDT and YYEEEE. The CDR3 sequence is CASSLGRKEQFF.